These T cell receptor beta chains were read from a single sample in a study of cytomegalovirus exposure and HLA in healthy donors. Sequencing used immunoSEQ multiplex PCR; TCRdb keeps in-frame clones, though not all of them. The sample holds 80,000 or so clones; about two thirds are singletons and the top ten take 5.7%. The sequencing sample was made of PBMCs. Every receptor here comes from a man aged 25 to 40 in good health and CMV-seropositive. CDR3s include the opening cysteine and the closing phenylalanine or tryptophan. The order of the fields is V gene, J gene, clone size, D gene, CDR3 DNA, CDR3 protein. The D gene is left open where the match is weak. Size is stated for part of the rows, as once, few or many counts, or as a class when the clone is expanded.

TRBV11-1,TRBJ2-3,-,-,TGTGCCAGCAGCCCTTTTCAGGGCACAGATACGCAGTATTTT,CASSPFQGTDTQYF
TRBV2,TRBJ1-3,-,-,TGTGCCAGCGATAGGGAGTCTGGAAACACCATATATTTT,CASDRESGNTIYF
TRBV6-5,TRBJ2-7,-,TRBD1,TGTGCCAGCAGGACAGGGGGCGATTTCGGCGAGCAGTACTTC,CASRTGGDFGEQYF
TRBV5-4,TRBJ2-7,-,-,TGTGCCAGCAGCTTGGGCGGTCGGCAGATCTACGAGCAGTACTTC,CASSLGGRQIYEQYF
TRBV6-4,TRBJ2-1,-,-,TGTGCCAGCAGTGACTCGATAGAGGCAAATGAGCAGTTCTTC,CASSDSIEANEQFF
TRBV11-2,TRBJ1-2,few,-,TGTGCCAGCAGCTTAGAGCCGAACACCTATGGCTACACCTTC,CASSLEPNTYGYTF
TRBV2,TRBJ1-1,few,-,TGTGCCAGCAGTGAAGGATTCCTAAACACTGAAGCTTTCTTT,CASSEGFLNTEAFF
TRBV5-6,TRBJ1-2,-,-,TGTGCCAGCACCCTTACAGCCGGCTACGGCTACACCTTC,CASTLTAGYGYTF
TRBV6-5,TRBJ2-5,-,-,TGTGCCAGCAGTTACCCGTACGCGGGGGAGACCCAGTACTTC,CASSYPYAGETQYF
TRBV28,TRBJ2-5,-,-,TGTGCCAGCAGTCCGAACAAGGACTTCCAAGAGACCCAGTACTTC,CASSPNKDFQETQYF
TRBV2,TRBJ2-7,-,TRBD2,TGTGCCAGCAGGTTCACTAGCGGGGCTGTCTACGAGCAGTACTTC,CASRFTSGAVYEQYF
TRBV30,TRBJ1-2,-,-,TGTGCCTGTCCCTGGGGGGAAAACTATGGCTACACCTTC,CACPWGENYGYTF
TRBV28,TRBJ2-1,-,-,TGTGCCAGCAGTACCAATACAGGAAGCAATGAGCAGTTCTTC,CASSTNTGSNEQFF